The source of this TCR beta chain is a study of control samples from healthy donors and cancer patients (dated by TCRdb to 2020 to 2021). As for this clone: Its antigen is currently not known. Base qualities are not provided; no much larger clone lies one nucleotide away.

V is pruned by 2 bases and J by 3 bases, leaving 9 bases of the junction without a gene match. CDR1 and CDR2 are read off the germline V gene as SGHTS and YDEGEE. Including cysteine and phenylalanine, the CDR3 has 16 amino acids. The retained sequence is limited to the CDR3, 48 bases, with the frame set at the first base. Receptors were amplified or captured by the immunoSEQ multiplex PCR assay. Entries here come from immuneACCESS through TCRdb and include only in-frame sequences with V and J called. Some clones fail to appear in such tables; in the studies checked, an unresolved V gene covers under half of the shortfall, and the cause of the remainder is unknown. Present in this sample are some 200,000 clones, around 94% of which were seen just once. The ten largest account for about 1.6% of the sample.

The clonotype originates from a man between 45 and 60 years old in good health. Material: blood. This chain joins TRBV5-8 to TRBJ1-1, with 8 bases matching TRBD1. The nucleotide sequence is TGTGCCAGCAGCTTATCTGGACAGGGATGGGACACTGAAGCTTTCTTT. Translated, this is CASSLSGQGWDTEAFF.